A single sample gave rise to the 22 T cell receptor beta chains below, sequenced in a study of blood T cell repertoires in COVID-19. Profiled with immunoSEQ multiplex PCR; TCRdb holds only in-frame clones, not every one. Here the sample spans under 250,000 clones, 80% being singletons. The sequenced material came from peripheral blood. The receptors here all came from a human donor in a cohort sampled during active COVID-19.

This clone was picked up a small number of times. This rearrangement joins TRBV7-9 to TRBJ2-5; no clear D. The germline gives CDR1 SEHNR, CDR2 FQNEAQ (reference sequence). This CDR3 has 15 residues. Deletions cut 5 bases from V and 1 base from J, with 14 bases between. The CDR3 DNA sequence: TGTGCCAGCAGCCCAAAGCGCCGAGTCCAAGAGACCCAGTACTTC. Its translation: CASSPKRRVQETQYF.

The chain is built from TRBV25-1 and TRBJ2-5, with TRBD1 identical over 7 bases. The CDR3 is 16 amino acids. V shed 0 bases and J 0 bases; nucleotides not matched to a gene: 4. Germline CDR1 is MGHDK and CDR2 is SYGVNS. The CDR3 DNA is TGTGCCAGCAGTGAATATGCTGGGACAGACCAAGAGACCCAGTACTTC. It is translated as CASSEYAGTDQETQYF.

The J gene is TRBJ2-3, the V gene TRBV28; D is undetermined. The V end was cut by 5 bases, the J end by 4 bases, with 13 bases between. The CDR3 sequence is 14 residues long. Germline V CDR1 and CDR2: MDHEN, SYDVKM. CDR3 region: CASSPPPGADTQYF. CDR3 DNA sequence: TGTGCCAGCAGTCCCCCCCCCGGAGCAGATACGCAGTATTTT.

Here the CDR3 reads CASSDSWRGSTDTQYF. For the CDR3, the DNA is TGTGCCAGCAGTGACTCCTGGCGGGGTTCCACAGATACGCAGTATTTT. This chain connects TRBV6-4 to TRBJ2-3; D possibly corresponds to TRBD2 (6 bases). CDR3 size: 16 residues. Trimming cost V 0 bases and J 2 bases, with 12 bases left between them. The germline gives CDR1 MRHNA, CDR2 SNTAGT.

The gene calls are TRBV14 and TRBJ1-1; D unresolved. This CDR3 has 12 residues. Germline-derived CDR1 and CDR2 are SGHDN and FVKESK. Trimming shortened V by 5 bases and J by 8 bases, and 12 bases separated the two germline ends. The CDR3 sequence is CASSSTSREAFF. DNA of the CDR3: TGTGCCAGCAGCTCAACGTCCAGGGAAGCTTTCTTT.

This clone has just one count. The rearrangement links TRBV7-8 to TRBJ1-6; no firm D call. In germline, CDR1 is SGHVS, CDR2 FQNEAQ. The CDR3 runs 17 residues. Trimming removed 1 base from V and 0 bases from J, with 10 bases in between. The CDR3 here is CASSLVIGSSYNSPLHF. CDR3 sequence (DNA): TGTGCCAGCAGCTTAGTTATCGGGAGCTCCTATAATTCACCCCTCCACTTT.

The chain combines TRBV19 with TRBJ1-1; perhaps TRBD1 as D (6 bases). This CDR3 has 14 residues. Germline assignment: CDR1 LNHDA and CDR2 SQIVND (reference sequence). Trimming took off 5 bases at V and 1 base at J, with 11 bases between the two ends. The CDR3 nucleotides read TGTGCCAGTAGTCTGGGGGGGCCGAACACTGAAGCTTTCTTT. As protein: CASSLGGPNTEAFF.

V usage is TRBV11-2 and J usage is TRBJ2-1; a weak D match, TRBD2 (6 bases). Germline V lookup: CDR1 SGHAT, CDR2 FQNNGV. This CDR3 spans 15 amino acids. V gave up 5 bases and J gave up 2 bases, with 13 bases separating them. The CDR3: CASSRRGRTYNEQFF. The CDR3 coding sequence is TGTGCCAGCAGCCGGAGGGGAAGGACCTACAATGAGCAGTTCTTC. The whole variable domain, remainder taken from reference TRBV11-2 and TRBJ2-1, is EAGVAQSPRYKIIEKRQSVAFWCNPISGHATLYWYQQILGQGPKLLIQFQNNGVVDDSQLPKDRFSAERLKGVDSTLKIQPAKLEDSAVYLCASSRRGRTYNEQFFGPGTRLTVL.

This clone turned up a few times. The chain carries TRBV20-1 and TRBJ2-7, with D maybe TRBD2 (5 bases). The V end was cut by 6 bases, the J end by 2 bases, with 14 bases between. The CDR3 has 13 residues. Germline CDR1 and CDR2: DFQATT and SNEGSKA (reference sequence). The CDR3 nucleotides read TGCAGTGCCAGTCAGGACTTAACCTACGAGCAGTACTTC. Protein product: CSASQDLTYEQYF.

The V and J genes are TRBV6-6 and TRBJ2-7; TRBD1 matches 7 bases. CDR3 length: 15 residues. Germline CDR1 and CDR2: MNHNY and SVGAGI (reference sequence). Losses at the gene ends were 2 bases for V and 7 bases for J; bases not matched to a gene: 11. For the CDR3, the DNA is TGTGCCAGCAGTTACCTTAAGACAGGGCCCTGGGAGCAGTACTTC. Translated, it gives CASSYLKTGPWEQYF.

V is TRBV19 and J is TRBJ1-2; the D is unclear. V was trimmed by 0 bases and J by 4 bases, leaving 9 bases between them. The CDR3 has 14 amino acids. The germline gives CDR1 LNHDA, CDR2 SQIVND (reference sequence). The CDR3 bases are TGTGCCAGTAGTATAGATGGAGCAACCTATGGCTACACCTTC. It translates to CASSIDGATYGYTF.

The genes are TRBV3-1 (or the pseudogene TRBV3-2) and TRBJ2-1; D not certain. Per germline, CDR1 LGHDT and CDR2 YNNKEL (reference sequence). The CDR3 consists of 11 residues. Trimming took off 4 bases at V and 8 bases at J, with 6 bases between the two ends. CDR3 amino acids: CASSLGDEQFF. As DNA, the CDR3 is TGTGCCAGCAGCCTGGGCGATGAGCAGTTCTTC.

Only a few counts were recorded for this clone. CDR3 sequence reads: CASSYQRLAAREQYF. In DNA form, the CDR3 reads TGTGCCAGCAGCTACCAACGACTAGCGGCACGCGAGCAGTACTTC. The chain uses TRBV5-8 and TRBJ2-7; TRBD2 agrees at 9 bases. After removal of 3 bases from V and 6 bases from J, the junction contained 10 bases not matched to a gene. CDR1 is SGHTS, CDR2 YDEGEE, per germline. This CDR3 is built from 15 residues.

The CDR3 DNA reads as TGCGCCAGCAGCTTGGTTCCCGGGAGCACCGGGGAGCTGTTTTTT. Protein: CASSLVPGSTGELFF. The chain employs TRBV5-1 and TRBJ2-2; D might be TRBD2 (6 bases). Germline CDR1 is SGHRS and CDR2 is YFSETQ. The CDR3 extends over 15 amino acids. The germline V and J ends were trimmed by 0 bases and 4 bases, with 10 bases remaining between them.

The chain joins TRBV5-8 to TRBJ2-2; no clear D gene. Germline V gene lookup returns CDR1 SGHTS and CDR2 YDEGEE. The V end lost 0 bases, the J end lost 1 base, and 4 bases lay between the germline ends. The CDR3 totals 14 residues. The CDR3 region is CASSLGGNTGELFF. Here the CDR3 DNA reads TGTGCCAGCAGCTTGGGCGGGAACACCGGGGAGCTGTTTTTT.

The rearrangement links TRBV5-1 to TRBJ2-6, with TRBD2 matching 7 bases. Germline assignment: CDR1 SGHRS and CDR2 YFSETQ. The CDR3 is 15 residues long. After removal of 3 bases from V and 4 bases from J, the junction contained 4 bases not matched to a gene. The DNA of the CDR3 is TGCGCCAGCAGCTGGGCGGGGGACGGGGCCAACGTCCTGACTTTC. This gives the protein CASSWAGDGANVLTF.

This clone was seen more than once but under ten times. V and J are TRBV12-3 or TRBV12-4 and TRBJ1-3; D call uncertain. CDR3 size: 12 residues. Trimming removed 10 bases at V and 8 bases at J, with 15 bases between. As DNA, the CDR3 is TGTGCCACAGGACTCCGGAGTTACACCATATATTTT. The encoded protein is CATGLRSYTIYF.

V gene TRBV19 combines with J gene TRBJ2-1, with 7 positions matching TRBD2. The length of the CDR3 is 15 residues. The trim removed 4 bases at V and 2 bases at J, leaving 5 bases unmatched. Germline assignment: CDR1 LNHDA and CDR2 SQIVND (reference sequence). The chain's CDR3 is CASSRAGRAYNEQFF. For the CDR3, the DNA is TGTGCCAGTAGTAGAGCGGGGAGGGCCTACAATGAGCAGTTCTTC. Based on the CDR3 plus reference TRBV19 and TRBJ2-1, the full variable domain is DGGITQSPKYLFRKEGQNVTLSCEQNLNHDAMYWYRQDPGQGLRLIYYSQIVNDFQKGDIAEGYSVSREKKESFPLTVTSAQKNPTAFYLCASSRAGRAYNEQFFGPGTRLTVL.

This clone was picked up a small number of times. The rearrangement joins TRBV6-4 to TRBJ2-3, with 7 bases that match TRBD2. Germline CDR1 reads MRHNA; CDR2 reads SNTAGT. The CDR3 is made up of 13 amino acids. V lost 2 bases, J lost 4 bases, and 0 bases stayed unmatched. The CDR3 nucleotides are TGTGCCAGCAGTGACGGGAGGGCAGATACGCAGTATTTT. This codes for CASSDGRADTQYF.

This clone has only one observation. The chain employs TRBV2 and TRBJ2-7, with TRBD1 matching 12 bases. This CDR3 region has 13 residues. CDR1 SNHLY and CDR2 FYNNEI come from the germline V gene. J was trimmed by 4 bases and V by 8 bases; bases with no gene match: 3. The CDR3 loop is CASGTGGPYEQYF. The CDR3 DNA follows: TGTGCCAGCGGGACAGGGGGCCCTTACGAGCAGTACTTC.

V and J are TRBV5-6 and TRBJ2-6; tentative D call: TRBD2 (5 bases). This CDR3 is built from 15 residues. Germline loops: CDR1 SGHDT, CDR2 YYEEEE. The ends were cut back, 4 bases at V and 1 base at J, with 9 bases in the middle. CDR3 amino acids: CASSLGLSGANVLTF. DNA of the CDR3: TGTGCCAGCAGCCTAGGACTTTCTGGGGCCAACGTCCTGACTTTC.

The chain couples TRBV20-1 to TRBJ2-3; a weak D match, TRBD2 (5 bases). This CDR3 comprises 13 residues. In germline, CDR1 is DFQATT, CDR2 SNEGSKA (reference sequence). V was clipped by 6 bases and J by 4 bases, with 14 bases between them. The CDR3 region is CSASGLTADTQYF. CDR3 in DNA: TGCAGTGCCAGTGGACTGACTGCAGATACGCAGTATTTT.